The 11 T cell receptor beta chains listed next were all sequenced from one sample in a study of tumor and adjacent non-tumor tissue in lung cancer. This sample's RNA came from whole unsorted tissue. Three rounds of nested PCR, following a modified ARM-PCR protocol, produced the TCRbeta library. TCRdb passed the multiplex PCR reads through MiXCR, listing each CDR3 protein once. The sample yields 200,000 to 250,000 distinct CDR3 sequences, 70% to 75% seen once. The sample consisted of lung tumor tissue. All receptors derive from a man aged 55 to 70 with non-small cell lung cancer.

Concerning this clonotype: The conserved closing phenylalanine or tryptophan is absent in this CDR3, likely reflecting a read error. V usage is TRBV6-5 and J usage is TRBJ2-5; 7 bases line up with TRBD2. Per the germline V gene, CDR1 is MNHEY and CDR2 is SVGAGI. This CDR3 is 14 amino acids long. J lost 9 bases, V lost 5 bases, and 12 bases had no gene match. This CDR3 is CASSDAGTAGAQYS. The CDR3 region has the DNA TGTGCCAGCAGTGATGCCGGGACCGCGGGGGCCCAGTACTCG.

In the case of this clonotype: Possible read error: a much larger clone is one base away. This sequence joins TRBV11-2 and TRBJ2-3; no clear D. The CDR3 contains 13 residues. CDR1 SGHAT and CDR2 FQNNGV come from the germline V gene. The CDR3 bases are TGTGCCAGCAACTTAGATTTCACAGATACGCAGTATTTT. Protein product: CASNLDFTDTQYF. The full variable domain, rest sourced from reference TRBV11-2 and TRBJ2-3, is EAGVAQSPRYKIIEKRQSVAFWCNPISGHATLYWYQQILGQGPKLLIQFQNNGVVDDSQLPKDRFSAERLKGVDSTLKIQPAKLEDSAVYLCASNLDFTDTQYFGPGTRLTVL.

Details on this clonotype: Compared with germline, one end of the junction differs, possibly owing to a read error. The rearrangement joins TRBV20-1 to TRBJ2-1, with 13 bases fitting TRBD2. CDR1 is DFQATT and CDR2 is SNEGSKA in the germline V gene (reference sequence). The CDR3 is 19 amino acids. In DNA form, the CDR3 reads TGCAGTGCTAAGGGTTGGACTAGCGGGAGTGAGGCCCGATACAATGAGCAGTTATTC. It translates to CSAKGWTSGSEARYNEQLF.

V gene TRBV20-1 combines with J gene TRBJ1-4; D uncertain. Germline loops: CDR1 DFQATT, CDR2 SNEGSKA (reference sequence). V dropped 6 bases and J dropped 8 bases, with 16 bases sitting between them. This CDR3 spans 13 amino acids. CDR3 nucleotide sequence: TGCAGTGCAAGGCCACGGGTTATGGAAAAACTGTTTTTT. It encodes CSARPRVMEKLFF.

As for this clonotype: The junction does not match germline at one end; this may be a read error. V gene TRBV6-2 or TRBV6-3 combines with J gene TRBJ2-7; D is possibly TRBD2 (6 bases). The germline V gene has CDR1 MNHEY and CDR2 SVGEGT. CDR3 length equals 14 residues. Here the CDR3 reads CASSQVLAGYEQYF. DNA of the CDR3: TGTGCCAGCAGCCAGGTACTAGCAGGCTACGAGCAATACTTC.

This clonotype has a single count. Being one base from a much bigger clone, this may be a read error. The J gene is TRBJ1-3, the V gene TRBV4-1; D remains unclear. The germline CDR1 and CDR2 sequences are MGHRA and YSYEKL. CDR3 length equals 15 residues. CDR3 amino acids: CASNQDGDSGNTIYF. Written as DNA, the CDR3 is TGCGCCAGCAACCAAGACGGTGACTCTGGAAACACCATATATTTT.

Comments on this clonotype: Compared with germline, one end of the junction differs, possibly owing to a read error. The V and J genes are TRBV11-2 and TRBJ2-3, with 11 bases identical to TRBD2. The germline V gene has CDR1 SGHAT and CDR2 FQNNGV. This CDR3 contains 14 residues. CDR3 loop: CVSCFLAGGVQRYF. The CDR3 nucleotides are TGTGTCAGCTGCTTTCTAGCGGGGGGCGTTCAGCGGTATTTT.

This clonotype was detected only a few times. The final CDR3 position lacks the conserved phenylalanine or tryptophan, pointing to a likely read error. The rearrangement links TRBV7-9 to TRBJ2-3, with D unclear. The CDR3 loop spans 12 amino acids. The germline CDR1 and CDR2 sequences are SEHNR and FQNEAQ (reference sequence). The V end lost 9 bases, the J end lost 0 bases, and 7 bases lay between the germline ends. The CDR3 here is CASSPSTDTQYL. CDR3 sequence (DNA): TGTGCCAGTAGCCCGAGCACAGATACGCAGTATTTA.

About this clonotype itself: This CDR3 fails to terminate in the conserved phenylalanine or tryptophan, so it likely reflects a read error. V is TRBV6-6 and J is TRBJ1-6; 8 bases are a match to TRBD1. Looked up from germline, CDR1 is MNHNY and CDR2 is SVGAGI (reference sequence). The CDR3 sequence is 16 residues long. CDR3 nucleotides: TGTGCCAGTAGTTACTCGGCAGGGGGCTTAAATTCACCCCTCCACTCT. Translated: CASSYSAGGLNSPLHS.

The rearrangement joins TRBV5-6 to TRBJ2-5, with 8 bases lining up with TRBD2. V was clipped by 5 bases and J by 5 bases; unmatched bases: 5. Germline V gene data show CDR1 as SGHDT and CDR2 as YYEEEE. The length of the CDR3 is 13 residues. The CDR3 nucleotides are TGTGCCAGCAGTCCGACTAGCGCGGAGACCCAGTACTTC. Residues: CASSPTSAETQYF. Based on the CDR3 plus reference TRBV5-6 and TRBJ2-5, the full variable domain is DAGVTQSPTHLIKTRGQQVTLRCSPKSGHDTVSWYQQALGQGPQFIFQYYEEEERQRGNFPDRFSGHQFPNYSSELNVNALLLGDSALYLCASSPTSAETQYFGPGTRLLVL.

This clonotype was detected only a few times. The J gene is TRBJ2-7, the V gene TRBV12-3 or TRBV12-4; D may be TRBD1 (6 bases). V was shortened by 5 bases and J by 6 bases, with 14 bases between the two germline ends. This CDR3 contains 13 residues. The DNA of the CDR3 is TGTGCCAGCAGTCTAGACAGGCTGCGCGAGCAGTACTTC. It specifies CASSLDRLREQYF.